This T cell receptor beta chain was identified during a study of Ad26.COV2.S vaccination and SARS-CoV-2 variants. Overall study: Administration of Ad26.COV2.S was intramuscular, either once or twice 56 days apart.

Specified treatment: over 15 received Ad26.COV2.S at low or high dose, single or two shots; several received placebo; per-sample allocation not given. Samples came from day 63 after the first vaccine or placebo injection. Clones were read by immunoSEQ multiplex PCR, and TCRdb kept only the in-frame ones, dropping some. This sample has around 450,000 clones, with 90% found just once. The CDR3 is 18 residues long. CDR1 is SQVTM, CDR2 ANQGSEA, per germline. Trimming shortened V by 4 bases and J by 4 bases, and 26 bases separated the two germline ends. The sample was peripheral blood, taken in a trial of Ad26.COV2.S vaccine versus placebo. J is TRBJ2-1 and V is TRBV29-1; perhaps TRBD1 as D (5 bases). The clonotype originates from a person aged 18 to 59 who received the Ad26.COV2.S COVID-19 vaccine or a placebo. The CDR3 is CSVVLIRAPTGAYNEQFF. The CDR3 DNA follows: TGCAGCGTTGTTCTAATCAGGGCCCCTACTGGGGCTTACAATGAGCAGTTCTTC.